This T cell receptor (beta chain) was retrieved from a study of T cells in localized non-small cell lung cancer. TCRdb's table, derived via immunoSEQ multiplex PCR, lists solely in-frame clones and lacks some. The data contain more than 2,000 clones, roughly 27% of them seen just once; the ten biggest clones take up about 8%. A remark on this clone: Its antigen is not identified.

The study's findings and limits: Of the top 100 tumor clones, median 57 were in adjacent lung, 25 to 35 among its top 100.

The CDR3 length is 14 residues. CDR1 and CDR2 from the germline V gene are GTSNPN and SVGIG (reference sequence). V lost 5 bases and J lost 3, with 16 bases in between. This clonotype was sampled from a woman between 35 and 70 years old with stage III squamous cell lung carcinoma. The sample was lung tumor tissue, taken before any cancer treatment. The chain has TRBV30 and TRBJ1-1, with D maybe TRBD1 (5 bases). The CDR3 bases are TGTGCCTGGGCCGACGGGGGGGTTTACACTGAAGCTTTCTTT. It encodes CAWADGGVYTEAFF.